A selection of T cell receptor beta chains follows, all from one sample in a study of CD8 T cells in ankylosing spondylitis. A single record per CDR3 protein comes from TCRdb applying MiXCR to the 5' RACE reads. The data show 350,000 to 550,000 distinct CDR3 sequences, around 26% seen once. Sequenced: blood, either unsorted or a sorted T cell fraction (not recorded which). These receptors originate from a male donor with ankylosing spondylitis. CDR3s include the opening cysteine and the closing phenylalanine or tryptophan. D genes are given only for firm matches. Clone size, where shown, is once, few, many, or a class for clones that have expanded.

TRBV5-1,-,15,few,TRBJ2-3,CASSLGGKDTDTQYF,TGCGCCAGCAGCTTGGGCGGGAAAGACACAGATACGCAGTATTTT
TRBV4-1,-,15,few,TRBJ2-2,CASSQQIRLTGELFF,TGCGCCAGCAGCCAACAGATTCGGCTCACCGGGGAGCTGTTTTTT
TRBV20-1,TRBD2,16,-,TRBJ2-1,CSARDQASGTYNEQFF,TGCAGTGCTAGAGATCAAGCTAGCGGAACCTACAATGAGCAGTTCTTC
TRBV11-2,-,13,few,TRBJ2-1,CASTPSSYNEQFF,TGTGCCAGCACCCCGAGCTCCTACAATGAGCAGTTCTTC
TRBV18,TRBD2,15,once,TRBJ2-1,CASSRRLAGENEQFF,TGTGCCAGCTCCCGAAGACTAGCGGGAGAAAATGAGCAGTTCTTC
TRBV7-2,-,13,once,TRBJ2-1,CASSLEDFVGQFF,TGTGCCAGCAGCCTCGAGGATTTCGTCGGGCAGTTCTTC
TRBV5-1,-,15,few,TRBJ2-1,CASSLDTGSYNEQFF,TGCGCCAGCAGCTTGGATACAGGCTCCTACAATGAGCAGTTCTTC
TRBV5-1,-,14,few,TRBJ2-5,CASSFGQHQETQYF,TGCGCCAGCAGCTTTGGACAGCACCAAGAGACCCAGTACTTC
TRBV15,-,13,-,TRBJ2-7,CATSREVTYEQYF,TGTGCCACCAGCAGAGAGGTCACCTACGAGCAGTACTTC
TRBV11-3,TRBD1,16,-,TRBJ2-3,CASSFGQAYSTDTQYF,TGTGCCAGCAGCTTTGGACAGGCCTATAGCACAGATACGCAGTATTTT
TRBV12-3/TRBV12-4,TRBD1,14,-,TRBJ2-7,CASAGTGLSYEQYF,TGTGCCAGTGCCGGGACAGGGTTATCCTACGAGCAGTACTTC
TRBV7-2,-,14,-,TRBJ1-1,CASSFTGGNTEAFF,TGTGCCAGCAGCTTTACGGGGGGTAACACTGAAGCTTTCTTT
TRBV15,-,14,-,TRBJ1-1,CATSRDRTELGAFF,TGTGCCACCAGCAGAGATCGCACCGAACTCGGAGCTTTCTTT
TRBV12-3/TRBV12-4,-,14,many,TRBJ1-5,CASSRETGNQPQHF,TGTGCCAGCAGTAGGGAGACGGGCAATCAGCCCCAGCATTTT
TRBV11-3,-,14,-,TRBJ1-2,CASSLNGFDYGYTF,TGTGCCAGCAGCTTAAACGGATTCGACTATGGCTACACCTTC
TRBV20-1,-,15,-,TRBJ2-1,CSATKVAVSYNEQFF,TGCAGTGCCACGAAAGTAGCGGTATCCTACAATGAGCAGTTCTTC
TRBV5-1,-,16,-,TRBJ2-7,CASSLGGGSNSYEQYF,TGCGCCAGCAGCTTGGGGGGCGGATCAAACTCCTACGAGCAGTACTTC
TRBV6-1,-,14,-,TRBJ2-2,CASSRGINTGELFF,TGTGCCAGCAGTCGGGGCATAAACACCGGGGAGCTGTTTTTT